This TCR beta chain was sequenced in a study of blood T cell repertoires in COVID-19. In the study overall: Samples taken during acute and convalescent COVID-19 were collected in the United States, Italy and Spain.

Original processing notes: Amplification from reference gene primers served as the basis for estimated nucleated cell counts. TCRdb's table, derived via immunoSEQ multiplex PCR, lists solely in-frame clones and lacks some. V, J and clone size reflect that table, while D and trimming were determined from the DNA. The profile shows 300,000 to 400,000 clones, about 90% of them singletons. From germline, CDR1 is MNHEY and CDR2 SVGAGI. After removal of 5 bases from V and 4 bases from J, the junction contained 7 bases not matched to a gene. The CDR3 loop spans 15 amino acids. V and J are TRBV6-5 and TRBJ1-3; TRBD1 agrees at 8 bases. This TCR was recovered from a woman between 18 and 29 years old who had recovered from COVID-19. Sequencing was done on a sample of peripheral blood. This chain's CDR3 is CASSRSGGDGNTIYF. The CDR3 region has the DNA TGTGCCAGCAGTCGTTCAGGGGGCGACGGAAACACCATATATTTT.